Given below is one TCR beta chain in context. Its antigen is still unknown. The data are from a study of T cells in localized non-small cell lung cancer. General observations from the study: Adjacent lung exhibited a median of around 60 among the 100 most abundant tumor clones. In uninvolved adjacent lung, T cell clonality reached its highest value, exceeding tumor.

Profiling relied on immunoSEQ multiplex PCR, and the TCRdb table lists in-frame clones only, not all of them. The table includes about 83,000 clones, around 84% detected once. Deletions cut 7 bases from V and 7 bases from J, with 16 bases between. This CDR3 spans 13 amino acids. CDR1 is LNHDA, CDR2 SQIVND, per germline (reference sequence). The sequence was obtained from a female donor older than 55 with stage I lung adenocarcinoma. The chain couples TRBV19 to TRBJ1-2; TRBD1 might be the D (6 bases). Source: peripheral blood, taken before any cancer treatment. In nucleotides, the CDR3 is TGTGCCAGTACGGTACAGGGAGGGTCTGGCTACACCTTC. Residues: CASTVQGGSGYTF. The variable domain in full, with the rest retrieved from reference TRBV19 and TRBJ1-2, is DGGITQSPKYLFRKEGQNVTLSCEQNLNHDAMYWYRQDPGQGLRLIYYSQIVNDFQKGDIAEGYSVSREKKESFPLTVTSAQKNPTAFYLCASTVQGGSGYTFGSGTRLTVV.